This TCR beta chain came from a study of cytomegalovirus exposure and HLA in healthy donors. In the PCR, 60 Vbeta and 13 Jbeta primers were used. The table came from immunoSEQ multiplex PCR; TCRdb's copy has only in-frame clones and leaves some out. The table has about 110,000 clones, 65% to 80% seen once. Sequenced input: PBMCs. This clonotype originated in a woman between 45 and 65 years old in good health and CMV-seropositive.

The CDR3 loop is CASRVNRIYEQYF. The CDR3, as DNA: TGTGCCAGCAGGGTTAACAGGATCTACGAGCAGTACTTC. The chain combines TRBV28 with TRBJ2-7; TRBD1 is a possible D gene (5 bases). The germline V gene encodes CDR1 MDHEN and CDR2 SYDVKM. The CDR3 contains 13 residues. The V end lost 6 bases, the J end lost 3 bases, and 12 bases lay between the germline ends.